The next 27 T cell receptor beta chains were all read from a single sample in a study of blood T cell repertoires in COVID-19. Method: immunoSEQ multiplex PCR; TCRdb's copy keeps in-frame clones and lacks some. The sample has about 160,000 clones, 87% seen once. The sample comprised peripheral blood. These TCRs come from a woman aged 55-70 years with active or convalescent COVID-19.

The gene calls are TRBV4-1 and TRBJ1-1; D perhaps matches TRBD1 (6 bases). CDR3 size: 16 residues. V gave up 4 bases and J gave up 1 base, with 16 bases separating them. CDR1 and CDR2 from the germline V gene are MGHRA and YSYEKL. The CDR3 coding sequence is TGCGCCAGCAGCCGTTACACAGGGACGGAGAACACTGAAGCTTTCTTT. Protein: CASSRYTGTENTEAFF.

This clone has more than one count but fewer than ten. The chain's CDR3 is CASSNDMVGNTIYF. In DNA, the CDR3 is TGTGCCAGCAGTAACGACATGGTCGGAAACACCATATATTTT. The J gene is TRBJ1-3, the V gene TRBV2; D gene ambiguous. The V gene lost 5 bases and the J gene lost 4 bases, with 12 bases spanning the gap. This CDR3 comprises 14 residues. CDR1 is SNHLY and CDR2 is FYNNEI in the germline V gene.

The V gene is TRBV19, the J gene TRBJ1-1; 9 bases align to TRBD1. This CDR3 has 13 residues. Germline trimming cut 7 bases from V and 4 bases from J; bases unmatched to any gene: 4. Germline CDR1 is LNHDA and CDR2 is SQIVND (reference sequence). The CDR3 bases are TGTGCCAGTAACCCGACAGGGGGCACTGAAGCTTTCTTT. This translates into CASNPTGGTEAFF.

This sequence joins TRBV15 and TRBJ1-5; D perhaps matches TRBD1 (6 bases). Trimming removed 0 bases at V and 4 bases at J, with 10 bases between. The V gene's germline CDR1 is LNHNV and CDR2 YYDKDF (reference sequence). The CDR3 is 15 amino acids. The CDR3: CATSRDLTGNQPQHF. CDR3 bases: TGTGCCACCAGCAGAGATCTAACAGGGAATCAGCCCCAGCATTTT. The full variable domain, with the rest looked up from reference TRBV15 and TRBJ1-5, is DAMVIQNPRYQVTQFGKPVTLSCSQTLNHNVMYWYQQKSSQAPKLLFHYYDKDFNNEADTPDNFQSRRPNTSFCFLDIRSPGLGDTAMYLCATSRDLTGNQPQHFGDGTRLSIL.

This chain uses TRBV10-3 with TRBJ2-2, with D maybe TRBD2 (5 bases). The CDR3 sequence is 14 residues long. V was clipped by 7 bases and J by 3 bases, with 12 bases between them. The germline CDR1 and CDR2 sequences are ENHRY and SYGVKD. DNA for the CDR3: TGTGCCATCACGAACGGGGTCGACACCGGGGAGCTGTTTTTT. This translates into CAITNGVDTGELFF.

The chain has TRBV10-3 and TRBJ2-7, with 7 bases fitting TRBD2. In germline, CDR1 is ENHRY, CDR2 SYGVKD. The CDR3 is made up of 13 amino acids. V dropped 4 bases and J dropped 4; count of bases not matched to a gene: 4. CDR3 in amino acids: CAISGTSQYEQYF. The DNA for the CDR3 is TGTGCCATCAGTGGGACTAGTCAATACGAGCAGTACTTC.

The chain has TRBV10-3 and TRBJ2-3, with TRBD2 matching 16 bases. CDR3 length: 19 amino acids. J was trimmed by 0 bases and V by 5 bases; bases with no gene match: 8. Looked up from germline, CDR1 is ENHRY and CDR2 is SYGVKD. The DNA for the CDR3 is TGTGCCATCAGTAAGGGACTAGCGGGGGGGCCCCCTAGCACAGATACGCAGTATTTT. The encoded protein is CAISKGLAGGPPSTDTQYF.

The chain is built from TRBV18 and TRBJ2-7, with TRBD1 matching over 7 bases. This CDR3 is 13 amino acids long. J was trimmed by 3 bases and V by 6 bases; bases with no gene match: 5. Germline CDR1 and CDR2: KGHSH and LQKENI. This chain's CDR3 is CASSGQEIYEQYF. The CDR3 nucleotides read TGTGCCAGCTCTGGACAGGAAATCTACGAGCAGTACTTC. The full variable domain, rest sourced from reference TRBV18 and TRBJ2-7, is NAGVMQNPRHLVRRRGQEARLRCSPMKGHSHVYWYRQLPEEGLKFMVYLQKENIIDESGMPKERFSAEFPKEGPSILRIQQVVRGDSAAYFCASSGQEIYEQYFGPGTRLTVT.

This clone showed up just once. This chain uses TRBV10-2 with TRBJ2-2, with 9 bases identical to TRBD1. The length of the CDR3 is 15 residues. J gave up 7 bases and V 0 bases, and 3 bases lay outside the gene matches. CDR1 is WSHSY and CDR2 is SAAADI in the germline V gene. The CDR3 is CASSESTGGVGELFF. The CDR3 bases are TGCGCCAGCAGTGAGTCGACAGGGGGAGTCGGGGAGCTGTTTTTT.

The CDR3 protein is CASSASTGGNEQFF. The CDR3 coding sequence is TGTGCCAGCAGTGCCTCGACAGGGGGCAATGAGCAGTTCTTC. This chain links TRBV6-4 with TRBJ2-1; 9 nucleotides agree with TRBD1. Germline V gene data show CDR1 as MRHNA and CDR2 as SNTAGT. This CDR3 has 14 amino acids. V dropped 4 bases and J dropped 6; count of bases not matched to a gene: 4.

The chain couples TRBV4-1 to TRBJ1-6; D is uncertain. The CDR3 totals 16 residues. CDR1 is MGHRA and CDR2 is YSYEKL in the germline V gene. Deletions cut 2 bases from V and 3 bases from J, with 11 bases between. CDR3: CASSQQQQLYNSPLHF. The CDR3 bases are TGCGCCAGCAGCCAACAACAACAGCTCTATAATTCACCCCTCCACTTT.

The chain combines TRBV6-5 with TRBJ1-5; TRBD1 aligns across 7 bases. The CDR3 has 12 amino acids. The V gene's germline CDR1 is MNHEY and CDR2 SVGAGI. After removal of 7 bases from V and 6 bases from J, the junction contained 3 bases not matched to a gene. As DNA, the CDR3 is TGTGCCAGCAACAGACAGGGTCAGCCCCAGCATTTT. Amino acid sequence: CASNRQGQPQHF.

The CDR3 DNA reads TGTGCCAGCAGCCAAGTAGGGTCCCGGCCTAGCGGAGAGACCCAGTACTTC. Translation: CASSQVGSRPSGETQYF. The chain carries TRBV14 and TRBJ2-5; 7 bases are shared with TRBD2. Germline CDR1 SGHDN, CDR2 FVKESK. V lost 1 base, J lost 4 bases, and 12 bases stayed unmatched. This CDR3 contains 17 residues.

The chain couples TRBV5-8 to TRBJ1-1, with 10 bases matching TRBD1. Germline values: CDR1 SGHTS, CDR2 YDEGEE. V was pared by 4 bases and J by 5 bases, with 8 bases of the junction left unmatched. The CDR3 sequence is 15 residues long. CDR3 protein: CASSIRQGASTEAFF. CDR3 DNA sequence: TGTGCCAGCAGCATCCGACAGGGGGCGAGTACTGAAGCTTTCTTT.

The rearrangement joins TRBV29-1 to TRBJ1-1, with 8 bases fitting TRBD1. The germline CDR1 and CDR2 sequences are SQVTM and ANQGSEA. The CDR3 extends over 13 amino acids. The V segment lost 6 bases and the J segment 4 bases; nucleotides outside the gene matches: 7. The CDR3 is CSVDRGGFTEAFF. The CDR3 nucleotides read TGCAGCGTCGACAGGGGAGGGTTCACTGAAGCTTTCTTT.

This clone has a single count. The CDR3 reads CASLGGMEKLFF. CDR3 sequence (DNA): TGTGCCAGCCTCGGGGGGATGGAAAAACTGTTTTTT. V gene TRBV12-3 or TRBV12-4 combines with J gene TRBJ1-4; D possibly corresponds to TRBD1 (5 bases). Between the trimmed V and J ends, which lost 8 bases and 8 bases, there was a span of 12 bases. The CDR3 loop spans 12 amino acids.

The gene calls are TRBV2 and TRBJ2-4; D might be TRBD2 (6 bases). Deletions cut 4 bases from V and 6 bases from J, with 16 bases between. CDR1 is SNHLY, CDR2 FYNNEI, per germline. The CDR3 length is 15 residues. The CDR3 sequence: CASSGAGRIGNIQYF. For the CDR3, the DNA is TGTGCCAGCAGTGGGGCGGGGCGGATAGGAAACATTCAGTACTTC. The entire variable domain, with the rest obtained from reference TRBV2 and TRBJ2-4, is as follows: EPEVTQTPSHQVTQMGQEVILRCVPISNHLYFYWYRQILGQKVEFLVSFYNNEISEKSEIFDDQFSVERPDGSNFTLKIRSTKLEDSAMYFCASSGAGRIGNIQYFGAGTRLSVL.

In this sample, this clone turned up once. The rearrangement joins TRBV30 to TRBJ2-7; D is ambiguous. Germline V CDR1 and CDR2: GTSNPN, SVGIG (reference sequence). This CDR3 has 10 residues. V lost 2 bases and J lost 6, with 5 bases in between. Written as DNA, the CDR3 is TGTGCCTGGAGTAATCTCGAGCAGTACTTC. Its translation is CAWSNLEQYF.

The chain is built from TRBV25-1 and TRBJ2-5; D is uncertain. V lost 1 base, J lost 1 base, and 10 bases lay in between. This CDR3 comprises 15 residues. CDR1 is MGHDK and CDR2 is SYGVNS in the germline V gene. This chain's CDR3 is CASSESLRSQETQYF. The CDR3 DNA sequence: TGTGCCAGCAGTGAATCCCTCCGTTCCCAAGAGACCCAGTACTTC.

This chain connects TRBV7-9 to TRBJ2-4; D possibly corresponds to TRBD2 (5 bases). Trimming pared 5 bases from V and 0 bases from J, leaving 14 bases between. CDR1 is SEHNR and CDR2 is FQNEAQ in the germline V gene (reference sequence). The CDR3 sequence is 16 residues long. The CDR3 coding sequence is TGTGCCAGCAGCCCGGACTGGTCGTCAGCCAAAAACATTCAGTACTTC. This translates into CASSPDWSSAKNIQYF.

The CDR3 DNA follows: TGCGCCAGCAGCCAAGATCGGGGATACAATGAGCAGTTCTTC. Its protein product is CASSQDRGYNEQFF. This chain uses TRBV4-1 with TRBJ2-1; D may be TRBD2 (5 bases). Germline CDR1 and CDR2: MGHRA and YSYEKL. Trimming pared 0 bases from V and 4 bases from J, leaving 7 bases between. CDR3 size: 14 residues.

V is TRBV5-4 and J is TRBJ2-3, with a tentative D call TRBD2 (6 bases). Germline V lookup: CDR1 SGHNT, CDR2 YYREEE (reference sequence). CDR3 length: 14 residues. Trimming shortened V by 1 base and J by 6 bases, and 12 bases separated the two germline ends. CDR3 sequence reads: CASSLWLAWDTQYF. CDR3 DNA: TGTGCCAGCAGCTTGTGGCTAGCGTGGGATACGCAGTATTTT.

This chain connects TRBV5-1 to TRBJ1-2, with 9 bases matching TRBD1. With V trimmed by 4 bases and J by 8 bases, 6 bases remained unmatched. CDR3 length equals 13 residues. Germline V gene sequence: CDR1 SGHRS, CDR2 YFSETQ. The CDR3 is CASSQGQGYGYTF. In nucleotides, the CDR3 is TGCGCCAGCAGCCAGGGACAGGGTTACGGCTACACCTTC.

This sequence joins TRBV10-3 and TRBJ2-3, with a weak D call TRBD1 (6 bases). V was cut by 6 bases and J by 5 bases, with 12 bases left in between. Germline V gives CDR1 ENHRY, CDR2 SYGVKD. The CDR3 length is 13 residues. CDR3 loop: CAIRNRAEDTQYF. The CDR3 coding sequence is TGTGCCATCAGGAACAGGGCGGAAGATACGCAGTATTTT.

The rearrangement joins TRBV10-3 to TRBJ1-1, with no clear D. Germline loops: CDR1 ENHRY, CDR2 SYGVKD. Deletions cut 5 bases from V and 6 bases from J, with 16 bases between. CDR3 length: 14 residues. The CDR3 sequence: CAISLQKADAEAFF. The CDR3 DNA reads TGTGCCATCAGTCTTCAGAAAGCGGACGCTGAAGCTTTCTTT.

The genes are TRBV4-3 and TRBJ1-2; D not resolved. This CDR3 comprises 13 residues. V was shortened by 4 bases and J by 8 bases, with 14 bases between the two germline ends. The germline gives CDR1 LGHNA, CDR2 YSLEER. CDR3 in amino acids: CASSPGEGRGYTF. The CDR3 DNA sequence: TGCGCCAGCAGCCCCGGCGAGGGCCGCGGCTACACCTTC.

The rearrangement joins TRBV5-5 to TRBJ2-6; TRBD1 matches at 7 bases. This CDR3 has 18 residues. J gave up 0 bases and V 4 bases, and 10 bases lay outside the gene matches. In germline, CDR1 is SGHKS, CDR2 YYEKEE (reference sequence). CDR3 nucleotides: TGTGCCAGCAGCCCCGGACAGGTTCGCAGCTCTGGGGCCAACGTCCTGACTTTC. This encodes CASSPGQVRSSGANVLTF.